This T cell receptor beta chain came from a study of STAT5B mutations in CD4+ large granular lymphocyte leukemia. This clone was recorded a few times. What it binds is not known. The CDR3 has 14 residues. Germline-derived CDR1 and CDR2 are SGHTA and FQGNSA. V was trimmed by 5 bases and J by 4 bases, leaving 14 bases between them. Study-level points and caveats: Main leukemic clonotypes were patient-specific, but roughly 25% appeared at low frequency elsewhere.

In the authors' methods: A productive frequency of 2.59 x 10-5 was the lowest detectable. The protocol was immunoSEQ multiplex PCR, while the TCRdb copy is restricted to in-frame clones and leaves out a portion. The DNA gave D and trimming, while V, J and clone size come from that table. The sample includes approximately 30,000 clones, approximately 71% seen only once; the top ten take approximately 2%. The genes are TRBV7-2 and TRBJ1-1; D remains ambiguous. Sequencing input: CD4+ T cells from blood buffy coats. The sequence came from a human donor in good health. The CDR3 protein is CASSRRALGTEAFF. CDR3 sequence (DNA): TGTGCCAGCAGCCGACGGGCGCTAGGCACTGAAGCTTTCTTT.